The present T cell receptor (beta chain) was sequenced within a study of blood T cell repertoires in COVID-19. Whole-study context: Sites across the United States, Italy and Spain contributed samples from acute and convalescent COVID-19. Sample material is recorded as cDNA or gDNA derived from T cells, B-cell-depleted T cells, or PBMCs.

The germline gives CDR1 SGHRS, CDR2 YFSETQ. This CDR3 is built from 15 residues. Trimming took 0 bases from V and 5 from J, leaving 14 bases between them. Per the original methods: Counts of nucleated cells, estimated from reference gene primer amplification, were obtained. Assay: immunoSEQ multiplex PCR; the TCRdb copy retains only in-frame clones and omits some. From that table come the V and J calls and clone size; the DNA was used to work out D and trimming. This sample has a few hundred thousand clones, with 70% to 90% found just once. Seattle patients were enrolled while actively infected and followed longitudinally.

The chain recombines TRBV5-1 with TRBJ1-1; D is uncertain. The sequencing input was peripheral blood. The sequence was collected from a man younger than 30 with COVID-19, enrolled during active disease. DNA for the CDR3: TGCGCCAGCAGCTTGGTTCTGGGGAGGAAAACTGAAGCTTTCTTT. Its translation is CASSLVLGRKTEAFF.